The T cell receptor delta chain described here comes from a study of gamma-delta T cells after stem cell transplantation. For this clone: This may be a read error, as it is one base from a much larger clone. This same CDR3 is encoded by further DNA sequences in the sample.

TCRdb repeated clone calling on the RT-PCR reads with CATT. The repertoire consists of some 1,700 delta-chain clones, with roughly 15% occurring once and the leading ten covering less than 15%. The CDR3 is made up of 18 amino acids. The germline V gene encodes CDR1 TSWWSYY and CDR2 QGS. The germline V and J ends were trimmed by 3 bases and 0 bases, with 20 bases remaining between them. The V gene is TRDV1, the J gene TRDJ1; possibly TRDD3 for D (5 bases). Material: gamma-delta T cells. This receptor was obtained from a human donor. It is not recorded whose cells these are; they may come from a transplant donor. CDR3: CALGEWGTSVLYTDKLIF. The CDR3 DNA reads TGTGCTCTTGGGGAGTGGGGTACGAGCGTCCTGTACACCGATAAACTCATCTTT.